This entry is about one T cell receptor beta chain. Its antigen is unidentified. The CDR3 is 14 residues long. CDR1 and CDR2 from the germline V gene are SEHNR and FQNEAQ (reference sequence). The V end was cut by 3 bases, the J end by 2 bases, with 11 bases between. Clones were sequenced by immunoSEQ multiplex PCR, and TCRdb holds only the in-frame ones, with some missing. Found here are about 41,000 clones, 77% of them singletons; the top ten hold roughly 3.1%. The record originates from a study of vaccination effects on CD4 cells after COVID-19. ViraFEST expansion of antigen-specific CD4+ T cells with viral peptide pools preceded sequencing. Following culture for under 12 days, CD4+ T cells were isolated. Having tested negative for nucleocapsid antibodies, the vaccine recipients showed no prior SARS-CoV-2 infection. Days 3 and 7 saw half the medium replaced with IL-2 medium. Broader study findings: Among infection- and vaccine-induced clones, marked clonal contraction occurred late after vaccination.

Sequenced here: CD4+ T cells from PBMCs cultured with HCoV-NL63 spike peptides, sampled before COVID-19 vaccination. This sequence joins TRBV7-9 and TRBJ2-7; D ambiguous. The sequence derives from a human donor who received a COVID-19 vaccine. The CDR3 loop reads CASSFSGGAYEQYV. DNA of the CDR3: TGTGCCAGCAGCTTCTCGGGTGGGGCCTACGAGCAGTACGTC.